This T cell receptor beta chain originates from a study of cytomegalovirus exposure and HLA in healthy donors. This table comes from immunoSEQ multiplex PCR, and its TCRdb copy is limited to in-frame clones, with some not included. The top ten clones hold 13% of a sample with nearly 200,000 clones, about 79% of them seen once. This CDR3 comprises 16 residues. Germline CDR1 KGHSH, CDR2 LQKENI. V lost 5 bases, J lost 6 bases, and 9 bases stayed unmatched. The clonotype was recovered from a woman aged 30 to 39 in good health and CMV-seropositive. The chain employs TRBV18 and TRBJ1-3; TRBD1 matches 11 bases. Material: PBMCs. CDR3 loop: CASSFSPGQGVNTIYF. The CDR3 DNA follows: TGTGCCAGCTCATTCTCCCCGGGACAGGGGGTAAACACCATATATTTT.